Listed here are 8 T cell receptor beta chains from one sample, sequenced in a study of T-cell memory formation after mild COVID-19. TCRdb reprocessed the 5' RACE reads via MiXCR and lists one record per CDR3 protein. The table lists roughly 600,000 distinct CDR3 sequences, about a sixth of them singletons. What was sequenced was PBMCs or a T cell subset sorted from them (not recorded which). These receptors were taken from an adult woman who had mild COVID-19 (a few samples of this study predate the infection). Cell type and time point are not known.

There are a few counts of this clonotype. This chain connects TRBV5-1 to TRBJ1-5; D is uncertain. CDR3 length: 14 amino acids. Trimming shortened V by 0 bases and J by 3 bases, and 7 bases separated the two germline ends. Per the germline V gene, CDR1 is SGHRS and CDR2 is YFSETQ. The CDR3 sequence: CASSLDGDNQPQHF. The CDR3 DNA reads TGCGCCAGCAGCTTGGACGGGGACAATCAGCCCCAGCATTTT.

This rearrangement joins TRBV5-1 to TRBJ1-1; no clear D. Per the germline V gene, CDR1 is SGHRS and CDR2 is YFSETQ. CDR3 length: 15 amino acids. Trimming removed 1 base from V and 2 bases from J, with 12 bases in between. As DNA, the CDR3 is TGCGCCAGCAGCTTGTATTATTTGGGTAACACTGAAGCTTTCTTT. This sequence encodes CASSLYYLGNTEAFF. Filled out from reference TRBV5-1 and TRBJ1-1, the complete variable domain reads KAGVTQTPRYLIKTRGQQVTLSCSPISGHRSVSWYQQTPGQGLQFLFEYFSETQRNKGNFPGRFSGRQFSNSRSEMNVSTLELGDSALYLCASSLYYLGNTEAFFGQGTRLTVV.

This clonotype was recorded at least ten times. The chain uses TRBV9 and TRBJ2-3; no reliable D call. V lost 4 bases and J 1 base, leaving 10 bases between the germline ends. CDR1 and CDR2 (germline): SGDLS, YYNGEE. The CDR3 extends over 14 amino acids. In DNA form, the CDR3 reads TGTGCCAGCAGCCCAATGATTGGCACAGATACGCAGTATTTT. It codes for CASSPMIGTDTQYF. The full variable domain, completed using reference TRBV9 and TRBJ2-3, is DSGVTQTPKHLITATGQRVTLRCSPRSGDLSVYWYQQSLDQGLQFLIQYYNGEERAKGNILERFSAQQFPDLHSELNLSSLELGDSALYFCASSPMIGTDTQYFGPGTRLTVL.

This clonotype was counted a few times. The J gene is TRBJ2-3, the V gene TRBV5-1; 8 bases line up with TRBD2. Germline-derived CDR1 and CDR2 are SGHRS and YFSETQ. The CDR3 length is 16 residues. Unmatched junction bases numbered 4, after V lost 1 base and J lost 0 bases. CDR3 DNA sequence: TGCGCCAGCAGCTTGACTAGCGGCACTAGCACAGATACGCAGTATTTT. It specifies CASSLTSGTSTDTQYF.

This clonotype occurred many times. The gene calls are TRBV6-2 or TRBV6-3 and TRBJ1-1; D might be TRBD1 (5 bases). Germline CDR1 reads MNHEY; CDR2 reads SVGEGT. The CDR3 length is 13 residues. V was cut by 2 bases and J by 5 bases, with 9 bases left in between. CDR3 amino acids: CASSYEGRTEAFF. The CDR3 DNA is TGTGCCAGCAGTTACGAGGGGAGGACTGAAGCTTTCTTT.

This clonotype has a handful of counts. CDR3 nucleotide sequence: TGTGCCACCAGTGATTTTCGGGCGGGAGGGGGTAACAATGAGCAGTTCTTC. It codes for CATSDFRAGGGNNEQFF. This chain uses TRBV24-1 with TRBJ2-1, with 9 positions matching TRBD2. This CDR3 is 17 amino acids long. CDR1 is KGHDR and CDR2 is SFDVKD in the germline V gene. J gave up 5 bases and V 1 base, and 8 bases lay outside the gene matches.

This clonotype was seen ten or more times. This rearrangement joins TRBV7-2 to TRBJ2-1, with D perhaps matching TRBD2 (6 bases). Germline assignment: CDR1 SGHTA and CDR2 FQGNSA. Trimming cost V 3 bases and J 8 bases, with 17 bases left between them. The CDR3 extends over 15 amino acids. This chain's CDR3 is CASSLAGSGFYEQFF. CDR3 DNA: TGTGCCAGCAGCTTGGCCGGGAGTGGATTCTATGAGCAGTTCTTC.

This clonotype was seen only a few times. The chain combines TRBV2 with TRBJ2-1, with TRBD1 as a possible D gene (5 bases). The CDR3 spans 13 residues. Looked up from germline, CDR1 is SNHLY and CDR2 is FYNNEI. The CDR3 DNA follows: TGTGCAATAACTGGCAGGGACTACAATGAGCAGTTCTTC. This encodes CAITGRDYNEQFF.